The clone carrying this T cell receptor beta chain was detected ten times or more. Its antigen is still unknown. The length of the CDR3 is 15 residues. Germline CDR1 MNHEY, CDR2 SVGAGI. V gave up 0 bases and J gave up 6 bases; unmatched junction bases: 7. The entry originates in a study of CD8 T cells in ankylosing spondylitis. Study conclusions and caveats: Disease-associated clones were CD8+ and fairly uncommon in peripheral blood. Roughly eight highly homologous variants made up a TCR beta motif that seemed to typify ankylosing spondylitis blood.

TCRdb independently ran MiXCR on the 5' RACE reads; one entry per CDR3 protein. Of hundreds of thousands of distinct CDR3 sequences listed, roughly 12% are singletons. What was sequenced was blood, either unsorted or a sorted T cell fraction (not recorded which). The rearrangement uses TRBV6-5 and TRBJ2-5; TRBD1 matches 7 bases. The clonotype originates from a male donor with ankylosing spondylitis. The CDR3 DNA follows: TGTGCCAGCAGTTACTCGCCGACAGGGATACAGACCCAGTACTTC. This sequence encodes CASSYSPTGIQTQYF.